Below, 22 T cell receptor beta chains from the same sample are listed, as sequenced in a study of spatial heterogeneity in lung cancer. Via MiXCR, TCRdb re-called the 5' RACE reads, giving one row per CDR3 protein. The table includes about 41,000 distinct CDR3 sequences, 10% to 13% detected once. Time point defined: blood at routine non-recurrence follow-up after resection. This specimen was PBMCs, taken at follow-up. The receptors stem from a female donor with early-stage non-small cell lung cancer.

About this clonotype itself: This may come from a read error, since a much larger clone is one base off. The chain is built from TRBV15 and TRBJ1-6; a weak D match, TRBD1 (5 bases). This CDR3 is built from 16 residues. CDR1 and CDR2 from the germline V gene are LNHNV and YYDKDF (reference sequence). The CDR3 protein is CATSSPWTTNNSPPHF. The CDR3, as DNA: TGTGCCACCAGCAGCCCGTGGACAACCAATAATTCACCCCCCCACTTT.

V usage is TRBV5-1 and J usage is TRBJ2-3; no clear D gene. The V gene's germline CDR1 is SGHRS and CDR2 YFSETQ. Trimming pared 7 bases from V and 0 bases from J, leaving 12 bases between. CDR3 size: 14 residues. The CDR3 sequence: CASEPGASTDTQYF. The DNA of the CDR3 is TGCGCCAGCGAACCAGGAGCTAGCACAGATACGCAGTATTTT.

The chain combines TRBV19 with TRBJ1-5, with D possibly being TRBD1 (6 bases). This CDR3 has 13 amino acids. With 8 bases removed from V and 6 bases from J, the gap between germline ends came to 14 bases. CDR1 and CDR2 (germline): LNHDA, SQIVND (reference sequence). Here the CDR3 reads CASSGVATQPQHF. CDR3 DNA: TGTGCCAGTTCAGGGGTAGCAACTCAGCCCCAGCATTTT.

This clonotype was counted ten times or more. The chain employs TRBV28 and TRBJ2-5; D might be TRBD2 (6 bases). Germline assignment: CDR1 MDHEN and CDR2 SYDVKM. Trimming left V 6 bases short and J 1 base short, with 15 bases between. The CDR3 length is 15 residues. The chain's CDR3 is CASSPAGRSQETQYF. CDR3 in DNA: TGTGCCAGCAGCCCCGCGGGGAGGAGCCAAGAGACCCAGTACTTC. Variable domain in full (rest from reference TRBV28 and TRBJ2-5): DVKVTQSSRYLVKRTGEKVFLECVQDMDHENMFWYRQDPGLGLRLIYFSYDVKMKEKGDIPEGYSVSREKKERFSLILESASTNQTSMYLCASSPAGRSQETQYFGPGTRLLVL.

This clonotype has more than one count but fewer than ten. The V call is TRBV19, the J call TRBJ2-5; the D gene is possibly TRBD1 (5 bases). V was shortened by 7 bases and J by 5 bases, with 8 bases between the two germline ends. The CDR3 extends over 11 amino acids. Germline V CDR1 and CDR2: LNHDA, SQIVND (reference sequence). The CDR3 is CASKQEETQYF. In DNA, the CDR3 is TGTGCCAGTAAACAGGAGGAGACCCAGTACTTC.

Judged by abundance, this clonotype is medium-sized. The rearrangement joins TRBV20-1 to TRBJ2-3; D is unresolved. Looked up from germline, CDR1 is DFQATT and CDR2 is SNEGSKA (reference sequence). V was trimmed by 2 bases and J by 2 bases, leaving 20 bases between them. The length of the CDR3 is 17 residues. The CDR3 region has the DNA TGCAGTGCTAGAATTTTGGGCGGCCCTACCTCCACAGATACGCAGTATTTT. It codes for CSARILGGPTSTDTQYF.

By its share, this clonotype is medium-sized. The V and J genes are TRBV19 and TRBJ1-5, with D possibly being TRBD1 (5 bases). The CDR3 totals 18 residues. Germline loops: CDR1 LNHDA, CDR2 SQIVND (reference sequence). The V end lost 3 bases, the J end lost 2 bases, and 20 bases lay between the germline ends. This CDR3 reads CASSIRQWNRYGNQPQHF. The CDR3 DNA reads TGTGCCAGTAGTATCAGACAGTGGAACCGTTACGGCAATCAGCCCCAGCATTTT.

This sequence joins TRBV7-9 and TRBJ2-7, with D perhaps TRBD1 or TRBD2 (5 bases each). Trimming shortened V by 5 bases and J by 5 bases, and 10 bases separated the two germline ends. The germline V gene has CDR1 SEHNR and CDR2 FQNEAQ (reference sequence). The CDR3 extends over 12 amino acids. The CDR3 spells CASSAVGDEQYF. The CDR3 DNA follows: TGTGCCAGCAGCGCCGTGGGGGACGAGCAGTACTTC.

This clonotype has a handful of counts. The rearrangement uses TRBV5-1 and TRBJ1-1; TRBD1 might be the D (6 bases). This CDR3 is built from 13 residues. Germline V lookup: CDR1 SGHRS, CDR2 YFSETQ. V lost 6 bases, J lost 1 base, and 10 bases lay in between. The CDR3 sequence is CASTKQGNTEAFF. CDR3 coding DNA: TGCGCCAGCACCAAACAGGGGAACACTGAAGCTTTCTTT.

The sample holds many counts of this clonotype. CDR3 bases: TGCAGTGCTAGGGACTACAGACAAGAGACCCAGTACTTC. Its protein is CSARDYRQETQYF. The V and J genes are TRBV20-1 and TRBJ2-5; a weak D match, TRBD2 (6 bases). V lost 3 bases and J 2 bases, leaving 10 bases between the germline ends. Germline V gives CDR1 DFQATT, CDR2 SNEGSKA (reference sequence). The CDR3 loop spans 13 amino acids.

This clonotype has a count of ten or more. This rearrangement joins TRBV5-1 to TRBJ2-7; D may be TRBD2 (6 bases). The V gene lost 4 bases and the J gene lost 3 bases, with 11 bases spanning the gap. This CDR3 spans 13 amino acids. Germline V gene data show CDR1 as SGHRS and CDR2 as YFSETQ. CDR3 loop: CASSPGVSYEQYF. The CDR3 DNA reads as TGCGCCAGCAGCCCGGGGGTTAGCTACGAGCAGTACTTC.

The chain recombines TRBV20-1 with TRBJ2-1, with 10 bases matching TRBD1. Germline V lookup: CDR1 DFQATT, CDR2 SNEGSKA (reference sequence). V lost 6 bases and J lost 1; bases outside the gene matches: 15. This CDR3 is built from 18 residues. The chain's CDR3 is CSASPGQGKYLSYNEQFF. The CDR3 DNA reads TGCAGTGCATCCCCGGGACAGGGGAAATATTTGTCCTACAATGAGCAGTTCTTC.

This clonotype was counted many times. This rearrangement joins TRBV7-8 to TRBJ2-1, with 11 bases identical to TRBD2. The CDR3 covers 19 residues. The germline V gene encodes CDR1 SGHVS and CDR2 FQNEAQ. Trimming removed 0 bases from V and 4 bases from J; junction bases left unmatched: 11. CDR3 residues: CASSLARTSGPAEYNEQFF. In DNA form, the CDR3 reads TGTGCCAGCAGCTTAGCTCGGACTAGCGGGCCTGCTGAATACAATGAGCAGTTCTTC.

This clonotype occurred once. CDR3 nucleotide sequence: TGTGCCAGCAGTTTCGGGACCTCTGGAAACACCATATATTTT. This encodes CASSFGTSGNTIYF. The V and J genes are TRBV12-3 or TRBV12-4 and TRBJ1-3; maybe TRBD1 (5 bases). The length of the CDR3 is 14 residues. V lost 3 bases to trimming and J lost 0 bases, with 6 bases between them.

This clonotype was counted between two and nine times. The chain carries TRBV5-1 and TRBJ1-1; possibly TRBD1 for D (5 bases). V gave up 3 bases and J gave up 1 base, with 16 bases separating them. CDR1 is SGHRS, CDR2 YFSETQ, per germline. CDR3 size: 16 residues. CDR3 sequence: CASSSPRGNANTEAFF. CDR3 DNA: TGCGCCAGCAGCTCCCCCCGGGGGAACGCGAACACTGAAGCTTTCTTT.

Ten or more counts support this clonotype. The chain has TRBV10-2 and TRBJ2-2, with D hard to call. CDR3 length equals 12 residues. Germline assignment: CDR1 WSHSY and CDR2 SAAADI. V gave up 6 bases and J gave up 8 bases, with 10 bases separating them. The CDR3 region is CASRQSAGELFF. CDR3 sequence (DNA): TGCGCCAGCAGGCAATCAGCGGGGGAGCTGTTTTTT.

This clonotype was seen more than once but under ten times. This sequence joins TRBV30 and TRBJ2-5; 7 bases are shared with TRBD1. V was clipped by 2 bases and J by 1 base; unmatched bases: 1. The germline V gene encodes CDR1 GTSNPN and CDR2 SVGIG (reference sequence). The CDR3 is made up of 13 amino acids. CDR3 nucleotides: TGTGCCTGGAGTACAGGGGCCCAAGAGACCCAGTACTTC. This sequence encodes CAWSTGAQETQYF.

J is TRBJ2-3 and V is TRBV7-9, with D possibly TRBD2 on 6 matching bases. The CDR3 is made up of 16 amino acids. The V end was cut by 1 base, the J end by 1 base, with 12 bases between. Germline CDR1 reads SEHNR; CDR2 reads FQNEAQ (reference sequence). The CDR3 is CASSLDGGARTDTQYF. CDR3 DNA sequence: TGTGCCAGCAGCTTAGACGGCGGGGCCCGCACAGATACGCAGTATTTT.

The chain links TRBV7-6 to TRBJ2-5; D call uncertain. V lost 2 bases, J lost 2 bases, and 12 bases lay in between. Germline V gene data show CDR1 as SGHVS and CDR2 as FNYEAQ. The CDR3 is 15 amino acids. In DNA form, the CDR3 reads TGTGCCAGCAGCTTATACCCCGGCTTTCAAGAGACCCAGTACTTC. Translating gives CASSLYPGFQETQYF.

Ten or more counts support this clonotype. The rearrangement uses TRBV9 and TRBJ2-1; unclear D gene. The CDR3 sequence is 15 residues long. V was pared by 4 bases and J by 3 bases, with 14 bases between. The V gene's germline CDR1 is SGDLS and CDR2 YYNGEE. DNA of the CDR3: TGTGCCAGCAGCACCCATGACCAAGACTACAATGAGCAGTTCTTC. Its protein product is CASSTHDQDYNEQFF.

This chain links TRBV7-6 with TRBJ2-5; D remains ambiguous. The CDR3 loop spans 14 amino acids. Germline loops: CDR1 SGHVS, CDR2 FNYEAQ. V gave up 3 bases and J gave up 4 bases, with 12 bases separating them. The CDR3 is CASSLASTAETQYF. CDR3 DNA sequence: TGTGCCAGCAGCTTGGCTAGTACTGCAGAGACCCAGTACTTC.

This clonotype has just a few counts. V usage is TRBV9 and J usage is TRBJ2-5; 8 positions agree with TRBD2. V was clipped by 0 bases and J by 1 base; unmatched bases: 5. Germline CDR1 SGDLS, CDR2 YYNGEE. CDR3 size: 16 residues. In nucleotides, the CDR3 is TGTGCCAGCAGCGTAGGGAGAGCGGGGGTCCAAGAGACCCAGTACTTC. Protein product: CASSVGRAGVQETQYF.